Listed below are T cell receptor beta chains from one sample, sequenced in a study of OX40 agonist ivuxolimab in advanced cancers. The method was immunoSEQ multiplex PCR; TCRdb's version includes in-frame clones alone and lacks a portion of them. The sample records 50,000 to 75,000 clones, under 90% being singletons. Source: CD4+ or CD8+ T cells sorted from blood, taken in a trial of the OX40 agonist ivuxolimab. These TCRs come from an adult with an advanced solid tumor such as melanoma, head and neck, liver or kidney cancer. The CDR3 runs from the conserved cysteine through the conserved F or W. D genes are given only for firm matches.

>TRBJ1-1|TRBV6-1|-
CASSEGGIKTEAFF
>TRBJ1-1|TRBV25-1|-
CASREEGFRNTEAFF
>TRBJ1-4|TRBV6-5|-
CASRFKRNEKLFF
>TRBJ1-4|TRBV27|-
CASGEWGNEKLFF
>TRBJ2-2|TRBV5-1|-
CASSPLGRLNTGELFF
>TRBJ2-1|TRBV7-2|-
CASSLELGTFF
>TRBJ1-1|TRBV19|-
CASSKGRLTGTEAFF
>TRBJ1-2|TRBV29-1|-
CSVGVRVSEGGYTF
>TRBJ1-3|TRBV28|-
CASRWLTGNTIYF
>TRBJ2-7|TRBV6-5|TRBD1
CASSTPGQVPYEQYF
>TRBJ1-4|TRBV30|-
CACNKERRYEKLFF
>TRBJ2-1|TRBV6-1|TRBD2
CASSELRTSTEQFF
>TRBJ2-7|TRBV7-2|-
CASSLGRTSYEQYF
>TRBJ2-7|TRBV14|-
CASSQRDQLEQYF
>TRBJ2-3|TRBV11-2|-
CASSPINLPYF
>TRBJ2-1|TRBV6-4|TRBD1
CASSRIGTDTPQFF
>TRBJ2-2|TRBV7-3|-
CASSAIRDSLNGELFF
>TRBJ2-1|TRBV12-5|TRBD2
CASASGVAGGYNEQFF
>TRBJ2-7|TRBV2|-
CANGAYGNYEQYF
>TRBJ1-2|TRBV7-2|TRBD1
CASSSQGDSRARGYGYTF
>TRBJ2-7|TRBV7-2|TRBD1
CASSTGTATAGYEQYF
>TRBJ1-5|TRBV14|-
CASSPAGGAQPQHF
>TRBJ1-5|TRBV19|-
CASSYRDNQPQHF
>TRBJ2-7|TRBV28|TRBD1
CATIDRDRGYEQYF